This paragraph reports one T cell receptor beta chain. Its specificity is unknown. These data come from a study of OX40 agonist ivuxolimab in advanced cancers. Study context: The treatment was a fully human IgG2 OX40 agonist, ivuxolimab. Those enrolled were about 80% male, with a mean age of about 66 years and ages from roughly 20 to 90. Ivuxolimab doses were 0.01, 0.1, 0.3, 1.5, 3 or 10 mg/kg every 2 weeks.

Whole-study findings and limits: At doses 0.1 to 3.0 mg/kg, CD4+ and CD8+ clones expanded.

V lost 1 base, J lost 5 bases, and 13 bases lay in between. Germline loops: CDR1 SGHNT, CDR2 YYREEE (reference sequence). This CDR3 spans 14 amino acids. Repertoires were generated with immunoSEQ multiplex PCR, while TCRdb's copy carries only in-frame clones and drops some. The table records over 70,000 clones, 85% to 95% of them present only once. The material was CD4+ or CD8+ T cells sorted from blood, obtained in a trial of the OX40 agonist ivuxolimab. V and J are TRBV5-4 and TRBJ2-7, with D possibly TRBD2 on 5 matching bases. This receptor was obtained from an adult with an advanced solid tumor such as melanoma, head and neck, liver or kidney cancer. As DNA, the CDR3 is TGTGCCAGCAGCTTGATCTTAGAGGGTAACGAGCAGTACTTC. Protein product: CASSLILEGNEQYF.